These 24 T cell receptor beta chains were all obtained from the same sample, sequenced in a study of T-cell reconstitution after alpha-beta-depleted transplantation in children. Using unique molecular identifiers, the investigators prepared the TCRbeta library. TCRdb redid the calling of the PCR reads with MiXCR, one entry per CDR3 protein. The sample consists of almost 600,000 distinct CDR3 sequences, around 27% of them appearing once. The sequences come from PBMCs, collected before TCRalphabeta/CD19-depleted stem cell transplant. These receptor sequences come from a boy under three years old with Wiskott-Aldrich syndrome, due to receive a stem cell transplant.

In DNA, the CDR3 is TGCAGTGCTAGACCCAGGACAGGGCTCGACACCGGGGAGCTGTTTTTT. This codes for CSARPRTGLDTGELFF. The chain couples TRBV20-1 to TRBJ2-2, with 8 positions matching TRBD1. Germline CDR1 reads DFQATT; CDR2 reads SNEGSKA (reference sequence). J gave up 3 bases and V 2 bases, and 8 bases lay outside the gene matches. The CDR3 is 16 residues long.

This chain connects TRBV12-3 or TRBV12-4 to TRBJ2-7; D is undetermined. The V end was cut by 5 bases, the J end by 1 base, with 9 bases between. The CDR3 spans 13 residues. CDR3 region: CASSPLNSYEQYF. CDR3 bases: TGTGCCAGCAGTCCCTTAAATTCCTACGAGCAGTACTTC.

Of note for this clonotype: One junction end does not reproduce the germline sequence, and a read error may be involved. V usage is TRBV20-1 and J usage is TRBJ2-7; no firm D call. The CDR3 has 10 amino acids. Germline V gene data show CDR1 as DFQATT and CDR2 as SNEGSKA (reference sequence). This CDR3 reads CSASYVEQCF. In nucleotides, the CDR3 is TGCAGTGCTAGTTACGTCGAGCAGTGCTTC.

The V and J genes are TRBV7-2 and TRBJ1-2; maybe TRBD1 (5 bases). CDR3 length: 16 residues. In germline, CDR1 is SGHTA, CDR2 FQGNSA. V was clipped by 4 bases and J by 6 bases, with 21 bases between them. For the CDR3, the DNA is TGTGCCAGCAGCTCCTTCCCAGCATACAGGAAAAATGGCTACACCTTC. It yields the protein CASSSFPAYRKNGYTF.

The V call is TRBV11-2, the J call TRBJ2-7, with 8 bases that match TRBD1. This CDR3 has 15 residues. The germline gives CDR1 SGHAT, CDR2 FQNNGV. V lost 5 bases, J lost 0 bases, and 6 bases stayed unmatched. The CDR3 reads CASSPDRELSYEQYF. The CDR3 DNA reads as TGTGCCAGCAGCCCGGACAGGGAACTCTCCTACGAGCAGTACTTC.

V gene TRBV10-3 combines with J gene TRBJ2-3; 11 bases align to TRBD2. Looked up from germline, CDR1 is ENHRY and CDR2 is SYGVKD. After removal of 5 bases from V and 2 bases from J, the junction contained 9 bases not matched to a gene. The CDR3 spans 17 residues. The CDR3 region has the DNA TGTGCCATCAGTCCCGCCGGGACTAGCGGTTCCACAGATACGCAGTATTTT. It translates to CAISPAGTSGSTDTQYF.

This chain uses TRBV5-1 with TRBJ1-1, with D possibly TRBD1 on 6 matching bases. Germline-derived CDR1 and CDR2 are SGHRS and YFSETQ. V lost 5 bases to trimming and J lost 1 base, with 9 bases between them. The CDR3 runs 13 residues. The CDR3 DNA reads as TGCGCCAGCAGGCAGGGGTGGAACACTGAAGCTTTCTTT. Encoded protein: CASRQGWNTEAFF.

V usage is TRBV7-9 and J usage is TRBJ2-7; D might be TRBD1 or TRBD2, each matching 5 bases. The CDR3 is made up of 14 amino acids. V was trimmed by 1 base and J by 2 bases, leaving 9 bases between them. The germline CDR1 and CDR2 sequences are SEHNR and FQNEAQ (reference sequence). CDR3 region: CASSLVGGAYEQYF. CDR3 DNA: TGTGCCAGCAGCTTAGTTGGGGGTGCCTACGAGCAGTACTTC.

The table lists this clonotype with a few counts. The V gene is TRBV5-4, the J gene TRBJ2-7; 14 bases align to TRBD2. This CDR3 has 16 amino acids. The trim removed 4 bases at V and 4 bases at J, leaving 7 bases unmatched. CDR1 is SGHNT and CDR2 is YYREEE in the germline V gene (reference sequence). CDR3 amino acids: CASSEGLAGGGYEQYF. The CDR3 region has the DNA TGTGCCAGCAGCGAAGGACTAGCGGGAGGAGGGTACGAGCAGTACTTC.

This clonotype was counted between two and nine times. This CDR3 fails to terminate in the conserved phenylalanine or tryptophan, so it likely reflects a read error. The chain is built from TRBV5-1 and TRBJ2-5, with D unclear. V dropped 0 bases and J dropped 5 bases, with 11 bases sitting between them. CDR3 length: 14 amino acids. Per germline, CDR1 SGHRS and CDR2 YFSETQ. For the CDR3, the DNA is TGCGCCAGCAGCTTGGTTAGTGAGAGTGAGACCCAGTACTTG. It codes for CASSLVSESETQYL.

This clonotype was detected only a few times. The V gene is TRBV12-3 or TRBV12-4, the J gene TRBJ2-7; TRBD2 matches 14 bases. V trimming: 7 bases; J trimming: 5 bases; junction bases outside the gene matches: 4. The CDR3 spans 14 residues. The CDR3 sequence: CASTPGLAGDEQYF. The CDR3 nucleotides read TGTGCCAGCACTCCGGGACTAGCGGGGGACGAGCAGTACTTC.

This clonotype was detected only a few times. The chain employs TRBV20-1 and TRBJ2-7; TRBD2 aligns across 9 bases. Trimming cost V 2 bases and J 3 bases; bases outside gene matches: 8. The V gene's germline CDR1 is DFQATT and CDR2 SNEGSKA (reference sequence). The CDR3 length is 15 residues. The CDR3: CSARPPASGNYEQYF. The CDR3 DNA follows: TGCAGTGCTAGACCCCCTGCTAGCGGGAACTACGAGCAGTACTTC.

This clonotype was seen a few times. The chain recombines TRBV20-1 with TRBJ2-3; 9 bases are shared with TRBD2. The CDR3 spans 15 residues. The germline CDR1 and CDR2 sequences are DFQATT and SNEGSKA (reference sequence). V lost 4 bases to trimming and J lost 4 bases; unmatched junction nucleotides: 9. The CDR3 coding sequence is TGCAGTGCTATAATTTACGGCGGGGGGGCAGATACGCAGTATTTT. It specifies CSAIIYGGGADTQYF.

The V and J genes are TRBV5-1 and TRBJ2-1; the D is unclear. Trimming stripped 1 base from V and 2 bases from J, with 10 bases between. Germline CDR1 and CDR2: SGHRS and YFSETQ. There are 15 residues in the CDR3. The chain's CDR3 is CASSLTASTYNEQFF. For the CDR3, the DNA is TGCGCCAGCAGCTTGACAGCTTCGACCTACAATGAGCAGTTCTTC.

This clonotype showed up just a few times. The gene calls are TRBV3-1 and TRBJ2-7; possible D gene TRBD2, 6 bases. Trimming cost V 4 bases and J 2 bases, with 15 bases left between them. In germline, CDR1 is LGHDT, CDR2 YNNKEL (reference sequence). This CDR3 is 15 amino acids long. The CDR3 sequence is CASSRPGATPYEQYF. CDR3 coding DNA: TGTGCCAGCAGCCGCCCGGGAGCTACCCCCTACGAGCAGTACTTC.

Here the CDR3 reads CSASTSGRFLKDTQYF. CDR3 bases: TGCAGTGCTAGCACTAGCGGGAGGTTCCTTAAAGATACGCAGTATTTT. V gene TRBV20-1 combines with J gene TRBJ2-3; 12 bases are shared with TRBD2. The germline V gene has CDR1 DFQATT and CDR2 SNEGSKA (reference sequence). V gave up 3 bases and J gave up 5 bases; unmatched junction bases: 9. CDR3 size: 16 residues.

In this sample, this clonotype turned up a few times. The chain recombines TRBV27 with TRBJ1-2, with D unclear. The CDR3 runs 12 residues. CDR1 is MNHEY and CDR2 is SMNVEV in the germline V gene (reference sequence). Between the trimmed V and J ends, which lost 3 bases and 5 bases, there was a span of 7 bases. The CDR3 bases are TGTGCCAGCAGTTTTAAAGGGTATGGCTACACCTTC. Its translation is CASSFKGYGYTF.

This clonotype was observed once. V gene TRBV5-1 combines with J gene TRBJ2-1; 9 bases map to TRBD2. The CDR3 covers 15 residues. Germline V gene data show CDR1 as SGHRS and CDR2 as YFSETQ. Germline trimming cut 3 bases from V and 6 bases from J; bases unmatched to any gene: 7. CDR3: CASSSFAGGPNEQFF. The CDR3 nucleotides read TGCGCCAGCAGCTCGTTTGCGGGAGGGCCCAATGAGCAGTTCTTC.

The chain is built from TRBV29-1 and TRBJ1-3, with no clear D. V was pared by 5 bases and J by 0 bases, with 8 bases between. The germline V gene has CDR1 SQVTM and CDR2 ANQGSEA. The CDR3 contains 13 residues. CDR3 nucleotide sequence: TGCAGCGTTCGGGCAGGCTCTGGAAACACCATATATTTT. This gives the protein CSVRAGSGNTIYF.

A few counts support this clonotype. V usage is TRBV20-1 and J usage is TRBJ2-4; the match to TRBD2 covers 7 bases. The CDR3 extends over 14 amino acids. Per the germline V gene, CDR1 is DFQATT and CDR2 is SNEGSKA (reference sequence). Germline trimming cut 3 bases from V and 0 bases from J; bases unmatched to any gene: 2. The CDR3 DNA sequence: TGCAGTGCTAGGGTAGCGGGAGCCAAAAACATTCAGTACTTC. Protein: CSARVAGAKNIQYF.

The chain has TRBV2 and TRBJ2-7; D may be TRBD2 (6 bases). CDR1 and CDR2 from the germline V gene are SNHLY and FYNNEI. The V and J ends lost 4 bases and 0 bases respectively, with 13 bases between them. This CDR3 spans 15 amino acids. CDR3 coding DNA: TGTGCCAGCAGTGTTACTAGCCGAAGCTCCTACGAGCAGTACTTC. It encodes CASSVTSRSSYEQYF.

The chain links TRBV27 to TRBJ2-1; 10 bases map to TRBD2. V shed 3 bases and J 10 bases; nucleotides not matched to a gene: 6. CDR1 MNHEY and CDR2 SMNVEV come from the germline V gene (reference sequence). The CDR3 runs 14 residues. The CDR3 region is CASSLLAGEAEQFF. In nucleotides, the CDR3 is TGTGCCAGCAGTTTGCTAGCGGGAGAGGCCGAGCAGTTCTTC.

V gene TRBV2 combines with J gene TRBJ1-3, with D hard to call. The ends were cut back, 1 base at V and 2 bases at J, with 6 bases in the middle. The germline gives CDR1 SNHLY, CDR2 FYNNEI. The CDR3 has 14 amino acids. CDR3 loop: CASSEGGTGNTIYF. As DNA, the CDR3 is TGTGCCAGCAGTGAAGGGGGAACTGGAAACACCATATATTTT.

Here the CDR3 DNA reads TGCAGTGCTAGAGCCTCCGGACGGAAGAACACTGAAGCTTTCTTT. Its protein product is CSARASGRKNTEAFF. The chain couples TRBV20-1 to TRBJ1-1; no firm D call. Trimming removed 1 base at V and 1 base at J, with 13 bases between. The CDR3 totals 15 residues. In germline, CDR1 is DFQATT, CDR2 SNEGSKA (reference sequence).